These 30 T cell receptor beta chains originate from one sample sequenced in a study of a mutant IDH1 vaccine in newly diagnosed glioma. Documented time point: week 35, safety follow-up. With topical imiquimod, each dose of the vaccine consisted of 300 ug of mutant IDH1 20-mer peptide. These TCRs' antigens remain unknown. Assay used: immunoSEQ multiplex PCR; TCRdb lists only in-frame clones, some missing. Of 45,000 to 55,000 clones in the sample, roughly 84% were seen once. This sample comprised PBMCs, obtained from a glioma patient whose treatment included an IDH1 peptide vaccine. These receptors came from a man in his forties with glioma.

The rearrangement links TRBV5-6 to TRBJ2-1, with D tentatively TRBD1 (6 bases). CDR1 is SGHDT and CDR2 is YYEEEE in the germline V gene. The CDR3 covers 17 residues. V lost 4 bases, J lost 0 bases, and 17 bases lay in between. The CDR3 here is CASSRRGRVSSYNEQFF. The CDR3 DNA follows: TGTGCCAGCAGCCGCAGGGGCCGGGTGAGCTCCTACAATGAGCAGTTCTTC.

The chain uses TRBV7-9 and TRBJ2-7; 9 nucleotides line up with TRBD1. V trimming: 1 base; J trimming: 3 bases; junction bases outside the gene matches: 13. The CDR3 is 18 residues long. From germline, CDR1 is SEHNR and CDR2 FQNEAQ (reference sequence). The CDR3: CASSLVPKWTGDVYEQYF. The CDR3 DNA is TGTGCCAGCAGCTTAGTCCCTAAATGGACAGGGGATGTCTACGAGCAGTACTTC. The complete variable domain, with remaining parts taken from reference TRBV7-9 and TRBJ2-7, reads DTGVSQNPRHKITKRGQNVTFRCDPISEHNRLYWYRQTLGQGPEFLTYFQNEAQLEKSRLLSDRFSAERPKGSFSTLEIQRTEQGDSAMYLCASSLVPKWTGDVYEQYFGPGTRLTVT.

The chain combines TRBV7-2 with TRBJ1-2; D perhaps matches TRBD1 (5 bases). From germline, CDR1 is SGHTA and CDR2 FQGNSA. The V gene lost 5 bases and the J gene lost 4 bases, with 8 bases spanning the gap. This CDR3 is built from 12 residues. CDR3 DNA sequence: TGTGCCAGCAGCCTCGGGACCTATGGCTACACCTTC. Translating it yields CASSLGTYGYTF.

The sample holds a few counts of this clone. V usage is TRBV6-1 and J usage is TRBJ1-2, with D uncertain. CDR1 and CDR2 from the germline V gene are MNHNS and SASEGT. The CDR3 loop spans 13 amino acids. Trimming took 6 bases from V and 7 from J, leaving 15 bases between them. This CDR3 is CASSELGGSGYTF. The DNA of the CDR3 is TGTGCCAGCAGCGAGTTAGGTGGCTCTGGCTACACCTTC.

The V and J genes are TRBV5-1 and TRBJ1-1, with a weak D call TRBD1 (6 bases). The CDR3 totals 13 residues. Germline CDR1 reads SGHRS; CDR2 reads YFSETQ. Trimming shortened V by 5 bases and J by 3 bases, and 11 bases separated the two germline ends. The CDR3 reads CASRGGSDTEAFF. DNA for the CDR3: TGCGCCAGCAGAGGGGGATCCGACACTGAAGCTTTCTTT.

This chain connects TRBV19 to TRBJ1-5, with a weak D call TRBD1 (5 bases). The CDR3 has 13 amino acids. Germline loops: CDR1 LNHDA, CDR2 SQIVND (reference sequence). V was cut by 8 bases and J by 4 bases, with 12 bases left in between. CDR3 in DNA: TGTGCCAGTCGTAAGGGACGGAATCAGCCCCAGCATTTT. This translates into CASRKGRNQPQHF.

The chain uses TRBV2 and TRBJ2-7, with D perhaps matching TRBD1 (6 bases). The germline V gene has CDR1 SNHLY and CDR2 FYNNEI. V lost 7 bases, J lost 6 bases, and 10 bases lay in between. There are 11 residues in the CDR3. Written as DNA, the CDR3 is TGTGCCAGCACAGGGGTTGTCGAGCAGTACTTC. Translated: CASTGVVEQYF.

This clone was found once. The chain recombines TRBV6-5 with TRBJ1-1; D is perhaps TRBD1 (6 bases). V was clipped by 6 bases and J by 4 bases, with 15 bases between them. CDR3 length equals 14 residues. Germline V CDR1 and CDR2: MNHEY, SVGAGI. For the CDR3, the DNA is TGTGCCAGCAGGAGGGGGGATCTGAGCACTGAAGCTTTCTTT. Its protein product is CASRRGDLSTEAFF.

The chain joins TRBV25-1 to TRBJ2-1, with TRBD1 matching 7 bases. Germline lookup yields CDR1 MGHDK and CDR2 SYGVNS. V lost 3 bases, J lost 9 bases, and 5 bases stayed unmatched. The CDR3 consists of 13 residues. This CDR3 is CASSETGSGEQFF. The CDR3 coding sequence is TGTGCCAGCAGTGAGACAGGGTCGGGTGAGCAGTTCTTC.

The chain uses TRBV6-6 and TRBJ1-3, with D perhaps TRBD1 (5 bases). V was pared by 4 bases and J by 3 bases, with 10 bases between. The CDR3 covers 14 residues. Germline assignment: CDR1 MNHNY and CDR2 SVGAGI (reference sequence). CDR3 DNA: TGTGCCAGCAGTTTTACGGGGGATGGAAACACCATATATTTT. This encodes CASSFTGDGNTIYF.

V is TRBV6-5 and J is TRBJ1-1; D possibly corresponds to TRBD1 (6 bases). Germline CDR1 and CDR2: MNHEY and SVGAGI. V gave up 0 bases and J gave up 2 bases, with 10 bases separating them. The CDR3 is 15 amino acids. CDR3 protein: CASSYSNRVNTEAFF. CDR3 nucleotide sequence: TGTGCCAGCAGTTACTCGAACAGGGTAAACACTGAAGCTTTCTTT.

This clone has just one count. V and J are TRBV9 and TRBJ2-7; D is possibly TRBD1 or TRBD2 (6 bases each). Trimming stripped 4 bases from V and 11 bases from J, with 16 bases between. CDR3 length: 12 amino acids. Germline V gives CDR1 SGDLS, CDR2 YYNGEE. The CDR3 nucleotides are TGTGCCAGCAGCTCAGAGGGGGGAAGAAAGTACTTC. Its protein is CASSSEGGRKYF.

The V and J genes are TRBV15 and TRBJ1-6; TRBD1 matches 8 bases. The germline V gene encodes CDR1 LNHNV and CDR2 YYDKDF (reference sequence). There are 15 residues in the CDR3. V shed 1 base and J 10 bases; nucleotides not matched to a gene: 6. The CDR3 loop reads CATSRVDRAGSPLHF. CDR3 sequence (DNA): TGTGCCACCAGCAGAGTGGACAGGGCAGGGTCACCCCTCCACTTT.

The chain joins TRBV10-2 to TRBJ1-1; D not certain. Between the trimmed V and J ends, which lost 8 bases and 5 bases, there was a span of 15 bases. The germline V gene encodes CDR1 WSHSY and CDR2 SAAADI. The length of the CDR3 is 13 residues. This CDR3 reads CASVSDRVTEAFF. The CDR3 bases are TGCGCCAGCGTGAGTGATCGGGTTACTGAAGCTTTCTTT.

V gene TRBV6-5 combines with J gene TRBJ1-1, with D unclear. The CDR3 loop spans 13 amino acids. Germline lookup yields CDR1 MNHEY and CDR2 SVGAGI. Trimming left V 7 bases short and J 1 base short, with 10 bases between. CDR3 amino acids: CASTERRNTEAFF. Written as DNA, the CDR3 is TGTGCCAGCACGGAAAGGAGGAACACTGAAGCTTTCTTT.

The chain has TRBV10-2 and TRBJ1-2; D remains unclear. Germline V CDR1 and CDR2: WSHSY, SAAADI. The CDR3 is 14 amino acids. V lost 6 bases to trimming and J lost 4 bases, with 15 bases between them. This CDR3 is CASSLGAEIYGYTF. The CDR3 DNA reads TGCGCCAGCAGCCTTGGCGCAGAAATCTATGGCTACACCTTC.

The chain has TRBV6-5 and TRBJ1-2, with 7 positions matching TRBD1. Germline CDR1 is MNHEY and CDR2 is SVGAGI. The CDR3 consists of 14 residues. The J segment lost 6 bases and the V segment lost 4 bases, leaving 8 bases of the junction unmatched. The CDR3 is CASSLGLGGHGYTF. CDR3 bases: TGTGCCAGCAGTTTAGGATTAGGGGGCCATGGCTACACCTTC.

This chain links TRBV19 with TRBJ2-2; TRBD2 is a possible D gene (5 bases). Germline-derived CDR1 and CDR2 are LNHDA and SQIVND (reference sequence). Trimming left V 8 bases short and J 7 bases short, with 14 bases between. This CDR3 is 13 amino acids long. The CDR3 DNA is TGTGCCAGTTCGGGGTATGTCCACGGGGAGCTGTTTTTT. It is translated as CASSGYVHGELFF.

The J gene is TRBJ1-1, the V gene TRBV6-4, with 10 bases fitting TRBD1. The ends lost 6 bases at V and 5 bases at J; junction bases unmatched: 9. Germline assignment: CDR1 MRHNA and CDR2 SNTAGT. CDR3 size: 15 residues. In nucleotides, the CDR3 is TGTGCCAGCAGAGATACAGACAGGGGGCTGACTGAAGCTTTCTTT. Its translation: CASRDTDRGLTEAFF.

V and J are TRBV9 and TRBJ1-6, with unresolved D. Germline V lookup: CDR1 SGDLS, CDR2 YYNGEE. The CDR3 totals 16 residues. Deletions cut 0 bases from V and 6 bases from J, with 13 bases between. CDR3 sequence (DNA): TGTGCCAGCAGCGTAGCAGGTTCTGGGGTTAATTCACCCCTCCACTTT. It codes for CASSVAGSGVNSPLHF. Filled out from reference TRBV9 and TRBJ1-6, the complete variable domain reads DSGVTQTPKHLITATGQRVTLRCSPRSGDLSVYWYQQSLDQGLQFLIQYYNGEERAKGNILERFSAQQFPDLHSELNLSSLELGDSALYFCASSVAGSGVNSPLHFGNGTRLTVT.

V gene TRBV4-1 combines with J gene TRBJ2-1; D is possibly TRBD1 or TRBD2 (6 bases each). Looked up from germline, CDR1 is MGHRA and CDR2 is YSYEKL. The V end was cut by 0 bases, the J end by 2 bases, with 11 bases between. The CDR3 has 16 amino acids. CDR3 region: CASSQDPGAPYNEQFF. CDR3 in DNA: TGCGCCAGCAGCCAAGACCCGGGGGCCCCCTACAATGAGCAGTTCTTC.

V usage is TRBV7-8 and J usage is TRBJ2-7; the match to TRBD2 covers 14 bases. Trimming at V came to 5 bases and at J to 4 bases, leaving 4 bases not matched to a gene. Germline values: CDR1 SGHVS, CDR2 FQNEAQ. The CDR3 has 15 amino acids. The CDR3 DNA reads as TGTGCCAGCAGCACCCGGACTAGCGGGGGGTACGAGCAGTACTTC. Its translation is CASSTRTSGGYEQYF.

The J gene is TRBJ1-4, the V gene TRBV9; a possible D gene is TRBD1 (5 bases). CDR3 length equals 15 residues. V was cut by 0 bases and J by 5 bases, with 11 bases left in between. Germline CDR1 SGDLS, CDR2 YYNGEE. CDR3 DNA sequence: TGTGCCAGCAGCGTAGGCGGGGCAGAGAATGAAAAACTGTTTTTT. It translates to CASSVGGAENEKLFF.

Here the CDR3 DNA reads TGTGCCAGCAGCCCCTGGACAGGGGACATCGGGGAGCTGTTTTTT. Its protein is CASSPWTGDIGELFF. The chain carries TRBV7-9 and TRBJ2-2; 9 nucleotides line up with TRBD1. After removal of 5 bases from V and 7 bases from J, the junction contained 8 bases not matched to a gene. Germline CDR1 is SEHNR and CDR2 is FQNEAQ (reference sequence). The CDR3 covers 15 residues.

The chain has TRBV5-1 and TRBJ2-5; no reliable D call. This CDR3 has 14 amino acids. Germline-derived CDR1 and CDR2 are SGHRS and YFSETQ. Deletions cut 1 base from V and 2 bases from J, with 9 bases between. The CDR3: CASSLTATQETQYF. CDR3 sequence (DNA): TGCGCCAGCAGCTTGACGGCAACACAAGAGACCCAGTACTTC.

In regard to this clone: Relative to the germline gene, one junction end is altered; a read error may explain this. V is TRBV6-1 and J is TRBJ1-4; D remains unclear. The CDR3 is made up of 12 amino acids. Germline V gene data show CDR1 as MNHNS and CDR2 as SASEGT. Here the CDR3 DNA reads TGTGCCAGCCTGGAGTCTGAAAAAAAGCTGTTTTTT. It encodes CASLESEKKLFF.

V is TRBV18 and J is TRBJ2-3, with 11 positions matching TRBD2. V shed 4 bases and J 4 bases; nucleotides not matched to a gene: 1. Germline lookup yields CDR1 KGHSH and CDR2 LQKENI. The CDR3 has 14 amino acids. This chain's CDR3 is CASSRTSGSDTQYF. Here the CDR3 DNA reads TGTGCCAGCTCACGGACTAGCGGGTCAGATACGCAGTATTTT.

In this sample, this clone turned up a few times. The chain employs TRBV15 and TRBJ1-1; 8 nucleotides align to TRBD1. CDR3 length: 17 residues. V shed 0 bases and J 5 bases; nucleotides not matched to a gene: 11. CDR1 LNHNV and CDR2 YYDKDF come from the germline V gene (reference sequence). The CDR3 loop is CATSRDFGTGGGTEAFF. The CDR3 DNA reads TGTGCCACCAGCAGAGATTTTGGGACAGGCGGCGGGACTGAAGCTTTCTTT.

The rearrangement joins TRBV5-1 to TRBJ2-1; 10 nucleotides line up with TRBD2. With 2 bases clipped from V and 6 bases from J, the junction kept 11 bases outside the gene matches. Germline assignment: CDR1 SGHRS and CDR2 YFSETQ. The CDR3 loop spans 17 amino acids. In DNA, the CDR3 is TGCGCCAGCAGCTTTGAGCGCGTAGCGGGGGGCATCAATGAGCAGTTCTTC. Amino acids: CASSFERVAGGINEQFF.

The V and J genes are TRBV19 and TRBJ1-1, with 7 nucleotides matching TRBD1. CDR3 length equals 15 residues. CDR1 is LNHDA and CDR2 is SQIVND in the germline V gene (reference sequence). V was clipped by 5 bases and J by 5 bases; unmatched bases: 11. CDR3 coding DNA: TGTGCCAGTAGTCGGGAGACAGGGAGAGGGACTGAAGCTTTCTTT. The encoded protein is CASSRETGRGTEAFF.